One sample yielded the 6 T cell receptor beta chains listed below, sequenced in a study of cytomegalovirus exposure and HLA in healthy donors. Some clones are missing from TCRdb's copy, which holds only in-frame ones; the method was immunoSEQ multiplex PCR. The sample consists of some 120,000 clones, roughly 86% of them appearing once. Specimen: PBMCs. These receptors were obtained from a man aged 25 to 45 in good health and CMV-seronegative.

The chain employs TRBV14 and TRBJ1-1, with 7 bases that match TRBD1. Losses at the gene ends were 3 bases for V and 2 bases for J; bases not matched to a gene: 6. The CDR3 loop spans 15 amino acids. Germline CDR1 reads SGHDN; CDR2 reads FVKESK. DNA for the CDR3: TGTGCCAGCAGCCATGGGACAGTCGGAAACACTGAAGCTTTCTTT. It encodes CASSHGTVGNTEAFF.

The genes are TRBV7-3 and TRBJ2-1; TRBD1 is a possible D gene (6 bases). The CDR3 sequence is 15 residues long. Trimming shortened V by 5 bases and J by 5 bases, and 16 bases separated the two germline ends. CDR1 is SGHTA and CDR2 is FQGTGA in the germline V gene. The CDR3 loop reads CASSPQGTRNNEQFF. The CDR3 DNA sequence: TGTGCCAGCAGCCCACAGGGAACACGGAACAATGAGCAGTTCTTC.

The chain uses TRBV5-1 and TRBJ2-3, with 15 bases fitting TRBD2. The CDR3 runs 19 residues. With V trimmed by 3 bases and J by 3 bases, 11 bases remained unmatched. The germline V gene has CDR1 SGHRS and CDR2 YFSETQ. CDR3 in DNA: TGCGCCAGCAGCTCGCCTCCGGGACTAGCGGGGGGTGGGACAGATACGCAGTATTTT. Protein product: CASSSPPGLAGGGTDTQYF. Looking up the rest from reference TRBV5-1 and TRBJ2-3 gives the full variable domain: KAGVTQTPRYLIKTRGQQVTLSCSPISGHRSVSWYQQTPGQGLQFLFEYFSETQRNKGNFPGRFSGRQFSNSRSEMNVSTLELGDSALYLCASSSPPGLAGGGTDTQYFGPGTRLTVL.

This chain joins TRBV28 and TRBJ2-7; tentative D call: TRBD2 (6 bases). CDR3 length equals 14 residues. CDR1 is MDHEN and CDR2 is SYDVKM in the germline V gene. The CDR3 coding sequence is TGTGCACACGCCGGGGGATTCGGCTCCTACGAGCAGTACTTC. As protein: CAHAGGFGSYEQYF.

As concerns this clone: At the DNA level, this CDR3 is encoded by other sequences in the same sample as well. The genes are TRBV6-1 and TRBJ1-1; D call uncertain. Germline assignment: CDR1 MNHNS and CDR2 SASEGT. V was trimmed by 0 bases and J by 0 bases, leaving 8 bases between them. The CDR3 totals 15 residues. The CDR3 here is CASSEALGLNTEAFF. Written as DNA, the CDR3 is TGTGCCAGCAGTGAAGCGCTGGGCTTGAACACTGAAGCTTTCTTT.

With respect to this clone: At one end, the junction sequence differs from germline, possibly due to a read error. This CDR3 reads CASSIGTRNEKLFF. Here the CDR3 DNA reads TGTGCCAGTAGTATAGGGACACGGAATGAAAAGCTGTTTTTT. J is TRBJ1-4 and V is TRBV19; D perhaps matches TRBD1 (5 bases). The CDR3 length is 14 residues. Germline CDR1 LNHDA, CDR2 SQIVND (reference sequence).